What follows are 2 T cell receptor beta chains derived from one specimen sequenced in a study of blood T cell repertoires in COVID-19. Assay: immunoSEQ multiplex PCR; the TCRdb copy retains only in-frame clones and omits some. The top ten clones hold 3% of a sample with about 270,000 clones, 88% of them seen once. The source material was PBMCs or T cells enriched from blood (not recorded which). The receptor source for this set is a woman aged 45-65 years who had recovered from COVID-19.

The chain recombines TRBV28 with TRBJ1-5; D perhaps matches TRBD1 (6 bases). In germline, CDR1 is MDHEN, CDR2 SYDVKM. V dropped 6 bases and J dropped 1 base, with 13 bases sitting between them. The CDR3 has 15 residues. CDR3 amino acids: CASSSGTSSNQPQHF. The CDR3 DNA reads as TGTGCCAGCAGCTCCGGGACATCGAGCAATCAGCCCCAGCATTTT.

This rearrangement joins TRBV12-5 to TRBJ2-1, with unresolved D. The V gene lost 1 base and the J gene lost 9 bases, with 13 bases spanning the gap. The CDR3 runs 14 residues. Germline V gene data show CDR1 as LGHNT and CDR2 as FRNRAP. Here the CDR3 reads CASGLAPPVSEQFF. The CDR3, as DNA: TGTGCTAGTGGTTTGGCACCCCCAGTCTCTGAGCAGTTCTTC.